These 29 T cell receptor beta chains share one sample of origin, sequenced in a study of blood T cell repertoires in COVID-19. TCRdb keeps only in-frame clones here, not all; method: immunoSEQ multiplex PCR. Among a few hundred thousand clones listed, less than 90% were seen once. The sample consisted of PBMCs or T cells enriched from blood (not recorded which). Every receptor here comes from a woman aged 30 to 39 who had been exposed to COVID-19.

This chain uses TRBV19 with TRBJ2-7, with D maybe TRBD1 (6 bases). In germline, CDR1 is LNHDA, CDR2 SQIVND (reference sequence). The CDR3 is 14 amino acids. With 4 bases removed from V and 6 bases from J, the gap between germline ends came to 16 bases. The CDR3 DNA sequence: TGTGCCAGTAGTAACCCCGGGACACCCCTCGAGCAGTACTTC. Protein sequence: CASSNPGTPLEQYF.

The gene calls are TRBV5-1 and TRBJ2-3, with a tentative D call TRBD2 (6 bases). Between the trimmed V and J ends, which lost 1 base and 5 bases, there was a span of 17 bases. Germline V lookup: CDR1 SGHRS, CDR2 YFSETQ. This CDR3 has 16 amino acids. The CDR3 loop is CASSLSIGGLRDTQYF. The DNA for the CDR3 is TGCGCCAGCAGCTTGTCTATTGGGGGACTGAGAGATACGCAGTATTTT.

This clone was recorded a few times. The V and J genes are TRBV29-1 and TRBJ2-1; TRBD2 matches 7 bases. Germline V gene lookup returns CDR1 SQVTM and CDR2 ANQGSEA. J lost 7 bases, V lost 0 bases, and 9 bases had no gene match. There are 15 residues in the CDR3. In DNA, the CDR3 is TGCAGCGTTGAAGAGTTGGGGCGGGGAGGGAATGAGCAGTTCTTC. Protein: CSVEELGRGGNEQFF.

The genes are TRBV18 and TRBJ1-2; D remains ambiguous. This CDR3 has 14 amino acids. CDR1 and CDR2 from the germline V gene are KGHSH and LQKENI. Trimming stripped 0 bases from V and 7 bases from J, with 12 bases between. The CDR3: CASSPPVGESGYTF. The DNA for the CDR3 is TGTGCCAGCTCACCACCTGTCGGGGAGAGTGGCTACACCTTC.

The V gene is TRBV5-6, the J gene TRBJ1-4, with 7 bases that match TRBD1. V shed 3 bases and J 0 bases; nucleotides not matched to a gene: 11. The CDR3 totals 18 residues. Germline V lookup: CDR1 SGHDT, CDR2 YYEEEE. CDR3 residues: CASSSNRGRLATNEKLFF. In DNA, the CDR3 is TGTGCCAGCAGCTCCAACAGGGGCAGACTTGCAACTAATGAAAAACTGTTTTTT.

This clone was picked up one time. CDR3 DNA: TGTGCCAGTGGGGCGGGGGTGGCTGAGCAGTTCTTC. As protein: CASGAGVAEQFF. J is TRBJ2-1 and V is TRBV27, with 7 nucleotides matching TRBD2. Losses at the gene ends were 9 bases for V and 9 bases for J; bases not matched to a gene: 8. The germline V gene has CDR1 MNHEY and CDR2 SMNVEV (reference sequence). There are 12 residues in the CDR3.

The CDR3 DNA follows: TGTGCCAGCTCACCAAGCGCACTCACTGAAGCTTTCTTT. It codes for CASSPSALTEAFF. This chain joins TRBV18 and TRBJ1-1; D unresolved. CDR1 is KGHSH, CDR2 LQKENI, per germline. V shed 2 bases and J shed 4 bases, with 8 bases lying between them. The CDR3 has 13 amino acids.

This clone was picked up a small number of times. This rearrangement joins TRBV13 to TRBJ1-5; D remains ambiguous. V gave up 2 bases and J gave up 4 bases, with 6 bases separating them. The V gene's germline CDR1 is PRHDT and CDR2 FYEKMQ (reference sequence). The CDR3 consists of 13 residues. In DNA, the CDR3 is TGTGCCAGCAGCTTATACGGGAATCAGCCCCAGCATTTT. The encoded protein is CASSLYGNQPQHF.

J is TRBJ2-7 and V is TRBV2, with D maybe TRBD1 (6 bases). The germline gives CDR1 SNHLY, CDR2 FYNNEI. The germline V and J ends were trimmed by 5 bases and 4 bases, with 15 bases remaining between them. There are 14 residues in the CDR3. DNA of the CDR3: TGTGCCAGCAGTTCCCAGGGGTTTGGGTACGAGCAGTACTTC. Translated, it gives CASSSQGFGYEQYF.

The chain has TRBV5-1 and TRBJ1-1, with D tentatively TRBD1 (6 bases). The V and J ends lost 0 bases and 1 base respectively, with 13 bases between them. This CDR3 has 16 residues. CDR1 is SGHRS and CDR2 is YFSETQ in the germline V gene. The CDR3, as DNA: TGCGCCAGCAGCTTGGGTTCAGGGGCGGGGAACACTGAAGCTTTCTTT. Translating gives CASSLGSGAGNTEAFF.

V and J are TRBV6-6 and TRBJ1-6; tentatively, D is TRBD1 (6 bases). V was pared by 7 bases and J by 9 bases, with 13 bases between. From germline, CDR1 is MNHNY and CDR2 SVGAGI (reference sequence). The CDR3 runs to 13 residues. The CDR3 bases are TGTGCCAGCATGACCAGGGGTACTTCACCCCTCCACTTT. Translated: CASMTRGTSPLHF.

This clone was detected a few times. The rearrangement joins TRBV5-5 to TRBJ1-6, with D possibly TRBD1 on 5 matching bases. The CDR3 covers 14 residues. V lost 1 base and J lost 5, with 7 bases in between. Per germline, CDR1 SGHKS and CDR2 YYEKEE (reference sequence). Written as DNA, the CDR3 is TGTGCCAGCAGCTTGCAAGGGGATAATTCACCCCTCCACTTT. This encodes CASSLQGDNSPLHF.

V and J are TRBV5-1 and TRBJ1-3, with a possible D match to TRBD1 (5 bases). The ends were cut back, 0 bases at V and 4 bases at J, with 20 bases in the middle. Germline V lookup: CDR1 SGHRS, CDR2 YFSETQ. This CDR3 comprises 18 residues. CDR3 sequence (DNA): TGCGCCAGCAGCTTGGCTGGTATCGGCAGGGAGGAGGGAAACACCATATATTTT. Encoded protein: CASSLAGIGREEGNTIYF. The full variable domain, with the rest looked up from reference TRBV5-1 and TRBJ1-3, is KAGVTQTPRYLIKTRGQQVTLSCSPISGHRSVSWYQQTPGQGLQFLFEYFSETQRNKGNFPGRFSGRQFSNSRSEMNVSTLELGDSALYLCASSLAGIGREEGNTIYFGEGSWLTVV.

V is TRBV28 and J is TRBJ1-6, with D tentatively TRBD1 (5 bases). This CDR3 spans 13 amino acids. With 10 bases removed from V and 8 bases from J, the gap between germline ends came to 15 bases. Germline values: CDR1 MDHEN, CDR2 SYDVKM. CDR3 DNA sequence: TGTGCCACCCGGGGGGGGTCGGATTCACCCCTCCACTTT. It is translated as CATRGGSDSPLHF. Supplemented by reference TRBV28 and TRBJ1-6, the full variable domain reads DVKVTQSSRYLVKRTGEKVFLECVQDMDHENMFWYRQDPGLGLRLIYFSYDVKMKEKGDIPEGYSVSREKKERFSLILESASTNQTSMYLCATRGGSDSPLHFGNGTRLTVT.

This chain links TRBV30 with TRBJ1-2; tentatively, D is TRBD1 (6 bases). Between the trimmed V and J ends, which lost 3 bases and 0 bases, there was a span of 14 bases. This CDR3 is 15 amino acids long. From germline, CDR1 is GTSNPN and CDR2 SVGIG (reference sequence). The CDR3 coding sequence is TGTGCCTGGAGCCGGACTAGGGGGGCTAACTATGGCTACACCTTC. Translating gives CAWSRTRGANYGYTF.

This chain joins TRBV5-1 and TRBJ1-2, with D uncertain. The CDR3 contains 14 residues. The ends were cut back, 4 bases at V and 3 bases at J, with 13 bases in the middle. Per the germline V gene, CDR1 is SGHRS and CDR2 is YFSETQ. CDR3 coding DNA: TGCGCCAGCAGCCTTACCGCCCAGGACTATGGCTACACCTTC. Its protein product is CASSLTAQDYGYTF.

Here the CDR3 DNA reads TGCGCCAGCAGAAAGACAGGGTCCGGGGCTAATGAAAAACTGTTTTTT. Its protein is CASRKTGSGANEKLFF. The chain recombines TRBV5-1 with TRBJ1-4; 7 nucleotides line up with TRBD1. The CDR3 is 16 amino acids. V lost 5 bases and J lost 3; bases outside the gene matches: 10. Germline V lookup: CDR1 SGHRS, CDR2 YFSETQ.

The genes are TRBV4-2 and TRBJ2-5, with TRBD1 matching 7 bases. Germline V gene sequence: CDR1 LGHNA, CDR2 YNFKEQ. V trimming: 4 bases; J trimming: 1 base; junction bases outside the gene matches: 3. The CDR3 runs to 14 residues. The CDR3 coding sequence is TGTGCCAGCAGCCTGGGGGACAGCCAAGAGACCCAGTACTTC. Its protein product is CASSLGDSQETQYF.

Concerning this clone itself: The same CDR3 can be traced to other DNA sequences in this sample. This rearrangement joins TRBV5-1 to TRBJ1-2; 7 bases line up with TRBD1. Germline values: CDR1 SGHRS, CDR2 YFSETQ. The CDR3 runs to 14 residues. After removal of 0 bases from V and 3 bases from J, the junction contained 2 bases not matched to a gene. The CDR3 here is CASSLDRGDYGYTF. CDR3 nucleotides: TGCGCCAGCAGCTTGGACAGGGGTGACTATGGCTACACCTTC.

V gene TRBV12-5 combines with J gene TRBJ2-1; 7 nucleotides agree with TRBD1. With 0 bases clipped from V and 3 bases from J, the junction kept 14 bases outside the gene matches. Germline V lookup: CDR1 LGHNT, CDR2 FRNRAP. This CDR3 spans 19 amino acids. CDR3 in DNA: TGTGCTAGTGGTTTGGTAAAGGACGGGACAGATACTTTCTACAATGAGCAGTTCTTC. It translates to CASGLVKDGTDTFYNEQFF.

The chain employs TRBV6-9 and TRBJ2-3; no clear D gene. V lost 6 bases, J lost 4 bases, and 11 bases lay in between. Germline V lookup: CDR1 MNHGY, CDR2 SVAAGI. CDR3 size: 13 residues. The CDR3 is CASSPPAADTQYF. The CDR3 nucleotides are TGTGCCAGCAGCCCCCCCGCGGCAGATACGCAGTATTTT.

The V call is TRBV28, the J call TRBJ1-5, with a weak D call TRBD1 (5 bases). There are 16 residues in the CDR3. With 3 bases removed from V and 3 bases from J, the gap between germline ends came to 15 bases. The germline V gene has CDR1 MDHEN and CDR2 SYDVKM. CDR3 residues: CASSFALGGVNQPQHF. The CDR3 DNA follows: TGTGCCAGCAGTTTTGCACTGGGGGGGGTCAATCAGCCCCAGCATTTT.

J is TRBJ1-4 and V is TRBV24-1, with 7 bases that match TRBD1. The CDR3 covers 16 residues. Germline V gene data show CDR1 as KGHDR and CDR2 as SFDVKD. V was clipped by 3 bases and J by 0 bases; unmatched bases: 3. The CDR3 nucleotides are TGTGCCACCAGTGATGGCGGGACAGCAACTAATGAAAAACTGTTTTTT. This codes for CATSDGGTATNEKLFF.

The chain employs TRBV13 and TRBJ1-5, with 10 bases matching TRBD1. The germline gives CDR1 PRHDT, CDR2 FYEKMQ (reference sequence). Unmatched junction bases numbered 10, after V lost 4 bases and J lost 13 bases. The CDR3 has 14 amino acids. The CDR3 is CASSSYRDRGSQHF. In nucleotides, the CDR3 is TGTGCCAGCAGCTCATACCGGGACAGGGGATCTCAGCATTTT.

The chain carries TRBV5-1 and TRBJ1-1; possible D gene TRBD1, 5 bases. Germline V lookup: CDR1 SGHRS, CDR2 YFSETQ. The V end lost 0 bases, the J end lost 1 base, and 13 bases lay between the germline ends. This CDR3 has 16 amino acids. The CDR3 DNA reads TGCGCCAGCAGCTTGGCAGCAGGGAAAGGGAACACTGAAGCTTTCTTT. Protein product: CASSLAAGKGNTEAFF.

The genes are TRBV6-5 and TRBJ2-7; 8 bases match TRBD1. From germline, CDR1 is MNHEY and CDR2 SVGAGI. The trim removed 6 bases at V and 5 bases at J, leaving 6 bases unmatched. The CDR3 totals 13 residues. The CDR3 here is CASRVDRVNEQYF. In nucleotides, the CDR3 is TGTGCCAGCAGAGTGGACAGGGTCAACGAGCAGTACTTC.

This chain uses TRBV3-1 (or the pseudogene TRBV3-2) with TRBJ1-2; weak D call: TRBD1 (6 bases). In germline, CDR1 is LGHDT, CDR2 YNNKEL (reference sequence). The CDR3 spans 13 residues. Trimming removed 5 bases at V and 8 bases at J, with 15 bases between. Here the CDR3 reads CASSMQGTGGYTF. The CDR3 DNA is TGTGCCAGCAGCATGCAGGGGACGGGGGGCTACACCTTC.

V usage is TRBV27 and J usage is TRBJ1-6; D unresolved. This CDR3 contains 14 residues. V was shortened by 5 bases and J by 6 bases, with 11 bases between the two germline ends. Per germline, CDR1 MNHEY and CDR2 SMNVEV (reference sequence). CDR3 nucleotides: TGTGCCAGCAGTGGGTCGGAGGTTAATTCACCCCTCCACTTT. Translation gives CASSGSEVNSPLHF.

This chain connects TRBV29-1 to TRBJ1-1; D is ambiguous. The germline V and J ends were trimmed by 7 bases and 3 bases, with 9 bases remaining between them. The V gene's germline CDR1 is SQVTM and CDR2 ANQGSEA. The CDR3 is made up of 11 amino acids. Here the CDR3 DNA reads TGCAGCGCATTCCATGACACTGAAGCTTTCTTT. Protein sequence: CSAFHDTEAFF. The complete variable domain, with remaining parts taken from reference TRBV29-1 and TRBJ1-1, reads SAVISQKPSRDICQRGTSLTIQCQVDSQVTMMFWYRQQPGQSLTLIATANQGSEATYESGFVIDKFPISRPNLTFSTLTVSNMSPEDSSIYLCSAFHDTEAFFGQGTRLTVV.